This T cell receptor (beta chain) was sequenced in a study of cytotoxic CD8 clonotypes in ibrutinib-treated CLL. Assay: immunoSEQ multiplex PCR; the TCRdb copy retains only in-frame clones and omits some. Of roughly 51,000 clones in the sample, 45% to 55% were seen once. CDR3 size: 14 residues. Trimming stripped 2 bases from V and 4 bases from J, with 11 bases between. Germline CDR1 reads SEHNR; CDR2 reads FQNEAQ (reference sequence). This receptor was identified in a human donor with chronic lymphocytic leukemia. V and J are TRBV7-9 and TRBJ1-2; the D gene is possibly TRBD1 (5 bases). Sample: PBMCs, taken after 12 months of ibrutinib treatment. The CDR3 DNA sequence: TGTGCCAGCAGCTTATCCGACAGCCTCTATGGCTACACCTTC. This gives the protein CASSLSDSLYGYTF. The full variable domain, in which reference TRBV7-9 and TRBJ1-2 provide the parts outside the CDR3, is DTGVSQNPRHKITKRGQNVTFRCDPISEHNRLYWYRQTLGQGPEFLTYFQNEAQLEKSRLLSDRFSAERPKGSFSTLEIQRTEQGDSAMYLCASSLSDSLYGYTFGSGTRLTVV.